Listed below are T cell receptor beta chains from one sample, sequenced in a study of blood T cell repertoires in COVID-19. The data were produced by immunoSEQ multiplex PCR, yet TCRdb's version contains in-frame clones alone and is incomplete. The sample shows fewer than 200,000 clones, around 89% of them seen only once. Sequenced sample: peripheral blood. The receptors were sampled from a man between 40 and 49 years old with active or convalescent COVID-19. CDR3s include the opening cysteine and the closing phenylalanine or tryptophan. Not all rows give a size; the values are once, few, many and, for expanded clones, a class.

length | V | size | CDR3
16 | TRBV7-6 | NA | CASSPYGAGARDEQFF
14 | TRBV5-1 | NA | CASSPGDAGYEQYF
17 | TRBV21-1 | NA | CASSPWEVQEGSSPLHF
16 | TRBV15 | NA | CATSRPVAGDNEKLFF
16 | TRBV11-2 | NA | CASSSSDRPTNYGYTF
17 | TRBV5-1 | NA | CASSLVPGTGKSYEQYF
13 | TRBV30 | NA | CAWSRGSNQPQHF
13 | TRBV7-8 | NA | CASRTQGAVGYTF
15 | TRBV5-4 | NA | CASSLPGRIYNEQFF
16 | TRBV4-2 | few | CASSQTGLAGPYEQYF
17 | TRBV27 | NA | CASSLSLPGQGRQPQHF
17 | TRBV11-3 | NA | CASSFVGVTGSGNTIYF
17 | TRBV28 | NA | CASSLFGLAGGPLEQYF
14 | TRBV5-1 | once | CASRAGGSANEQFF
15 | TRBV6-5 | NA | CASSFLSEYNSPLHF
14 | TRBV3-1/TRBV3-2 | NA | CASSQGGVGETQYF
15 | TRBV6-2/TRBV6-3 | NA | CASNPRGGTYNEQFF
12 | TRBV7-3 | NA | CASSYLGGEQYF
14 | TRBV11-2 | once | CASSRRGGDTEAFF
13 | TRBV29-1 | NA | CSAHGTSGQTQYF
16 | TRBV14 | NA | CASSLYGQGDPDTQYF
16 | TRBV3-1/TRBV3-2 | NA | CASSQDLGGNNSPLHF
17 | TRBV24-1 | NA | CATSASPRQGIADTQYF
16 | TRBV6-2/TRBV6-3 | NA | CASSELPRTDNTEAFF
17 | TRBV7-9 | NA | CASSFRQLTKGPTEAFF
13 | TRBV21-1 | NA | CASNRQTNYGYTF